The entry below describes one T cell receptor beta chain. This entry belongs to a study of somatic mutations in cytotoxic T cells in rheumatoid arthritis. Separation of CD4+ and CD8+ cells was performed by positive magnetic bead selection, and purity was verified by flow cytometry. Profiling relied on immunoSEQ multiplex PCR, and the TCRdb table lists in-frame clones only, not all of them. The sample records about 27,000 clones, less than 85% being singletons. This receptor was obtained from a woman in her late teens or twenties in good health. Sequencing used CD8+ T cells sorted from blood.

Here the CDR3 DNA reads TGTGCCAGCAGCTTAGCTGGGTATGAGCAGTTCTTC. Encoded protein: CASSLAGYEQFF. V and J are TRBV7-9 and TRBJ2-1; D gene ambiguous. The V end was cut by 0 bases, the J end by 8 bases, with 5 bases between. The germline CDR1 and CDR2 sequences are SEHNR and FQNEAQ (reference sequence). CDR3 size: 12 residues.